This T cell receptor beta chain derives from a study of shared clonotypes between healthy human individuals. Study-level background: Aged 18 to 49, the donors were a couple of women and a few men.

The assay was immunoSEQ multiplex PCR, and TCRdb's table has in-frame clones only and misses some. This repertoire shows 550,000 to 700,000 clones, about three quarters found once; its top ten account for under 2%. Germline CDR1 is SGHNT and CDR2 is YYREEE (reference sequence). Trimming pared 0 bases from V and 0 bases from J, leaving 5 bases between. This CDR3 contains 14 residues. Sequencing was performed on memory CD4+ T cells sorted from blood. Noted subset: CD45RA-negative fraction. This TCR was sampled from a woman in her twenties or thirties in good health. The chain has TRBV5-4 and TRBJ2-3, with D unclear. In nucleotides, the CDR3 is TGTGCCAGCAGCTTGGTCGCTAGCACAGATACGCAGTATTTT. Translation: CASSLVASTDTQYF.